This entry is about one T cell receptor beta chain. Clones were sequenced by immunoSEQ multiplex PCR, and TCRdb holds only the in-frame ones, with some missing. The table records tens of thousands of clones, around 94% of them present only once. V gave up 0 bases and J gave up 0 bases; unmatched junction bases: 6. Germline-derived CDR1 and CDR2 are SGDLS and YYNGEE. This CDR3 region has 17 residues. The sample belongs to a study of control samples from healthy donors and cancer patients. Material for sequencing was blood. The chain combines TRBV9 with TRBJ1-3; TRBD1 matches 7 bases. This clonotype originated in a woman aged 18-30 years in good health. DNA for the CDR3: TGTGCCAGCAGCGTAGTTCCAGGGGGAAGCTCTGGAAACACCATATATTTT. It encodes CASSVVPGGSSGNTIYF.